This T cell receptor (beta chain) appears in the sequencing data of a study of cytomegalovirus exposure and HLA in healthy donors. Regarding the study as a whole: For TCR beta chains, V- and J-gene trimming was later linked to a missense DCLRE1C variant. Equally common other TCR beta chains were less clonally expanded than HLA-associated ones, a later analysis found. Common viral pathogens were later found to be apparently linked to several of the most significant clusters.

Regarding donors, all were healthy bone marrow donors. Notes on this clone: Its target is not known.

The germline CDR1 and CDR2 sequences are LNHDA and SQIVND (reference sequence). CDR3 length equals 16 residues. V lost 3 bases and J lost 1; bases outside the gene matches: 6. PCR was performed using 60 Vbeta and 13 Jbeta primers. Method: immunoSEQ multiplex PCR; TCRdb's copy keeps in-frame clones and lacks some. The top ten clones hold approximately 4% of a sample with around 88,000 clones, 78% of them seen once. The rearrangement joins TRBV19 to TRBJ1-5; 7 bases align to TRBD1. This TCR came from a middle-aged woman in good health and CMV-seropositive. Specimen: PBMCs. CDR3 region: CASSMRGRGSNQPQHF. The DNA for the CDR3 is TGTGCCAGTAGTATGAGGGGGCGGGGAAGCAATCAGCCCCAGCATTTT.